A selection of T cell receptor beta chains follows, all from one sample in a study of CD8+ T cells in alopecia areata. Data came from immunoSEQ multiplex PCR; TCRdb stores just in-frame clones and leaves some out. Of roughly 32,000 clones listed, about two thirds are singletons. The sequencing input was NKG2D-high CD8+ T cells sorted from blood. The source of these receptors is a human donor with alopecia areata. The CDR3 runs from the conserved cysteine through the conserved F or W. The order of the fields is V gene, clone size, J gene, D gene, CDR3 protein, CDR3 DNA. D genes are given only for firm matches. Rows may omit the clone size; those that give it use once, few, many or a size class.

v_call: TRBV4-1; clone_size: few; j_call: TRBJ2-7; d_call: -; cdr3_aa: CASSQEGVEQYF; cdr3_nt: TGCGCCAGCAGCCAAGAAGGGGTCGAGCAGTACTTC
v_call: TRBV5-1; clone_size: -; j_call: TRBJ2-5; d_call: TRBD2; cdr3_aa: CASSTGISGSPQETQYF; cdr3_nt: TGCGCCAGCAGCACGGGCATTAGCGGGAGCCCCCAAGAGACCCAGTACTTC
v_call: TRBV13; clone_size: -; j_call: TRBJ2-7; d_call: -; cdr3_aa: CASSLGGQAGTSYEQYF; cdr3_nt: TGTGCCAGCAGCTTAGGGGGACAGGCCGGGACTAGCTACGAGCAGTACTTC
v_call: TRBV18; clone_size: -; j_call: TRBJ2-3; d_call: -; cdr3_aa: CASSPPLADTQYF; cdr3_nt: TGTGCCAGCTCACCACCGTTGGCAGATACGCAGTATTTT
v_call: TRBV15; clone_size: few; j_call: TRBJ2-7; d_call: -; cdr3_aa: CATSRDRVGAYEQYF; cdr3_nt: TGTGCCACCAGCAGAGATAGGGTGGGGGCCTACGAGCAGTACTTC
v_call: TRBV5-1; clone_size: -; j_call: TRBJ2-1; d_call: -; cdr3_aa: CASSTSQGDEQFF; cdr3_nt: TGCGCCAGCAGCACATCGCAGGGTGATGAGCAGTTCTTC
v_call: TRBV27; clone_size: -; j_call: TRBJ2-7; d_call: -; cdr3_aa: CASSPREWSYEQYF; cdr3_nt: TGTGCCAGCAGTCCCCGGGAATGGTCCTACGAGCAGTACTTC
v_call: TRBV11-3; clone_size: -; j_call: TRBJ2-1; d_call: -; cdr3_aa: CASSVRTYNEQFF; cdr3_nt: TGTGCCAGCAGCGTGCGGACCTACAATGAGCAGTTCTTC
v_call: TRBV4-3; clone_size: few; j_call: TRBJ2-3; d_call: -; cdr3_aa: CASSHNVRPTDTQYF; cdr3_nt: TGCGCCAGCAGCCATAACGTGCGGCCCACAGATACGCAGTATTTT
v_call: TRBV7-2; clone_size: -; j_call: TRBJ2-7; d_call: -; cdr3_aa: CASSADLASYEQYF; cdr3_nt: TGTGCCAGCAGCGCCGACCTAGCGTCCTACGAGCAGTACTTC
v_call: TRBV2; clone_size: -; j_call: TRBJ2-7; d_call: TRBD1; cdr3_aa: CASRGQGAYEQYF; cdr3_nt: TGTGCCAGCAGAGGACAGGGGGCCTACGAGCAGTACTTC
v_call: TRBV7-9; clone_size: -; j_call: TRBJ2-1; d_call: TRBD2; cdr3_aa: CATLGLAVRNEQFF; cdr3_nt: TGTGCCACCCTTGGCCTAGCGGTCAGAAATGAGCAGTTCTTC
v_call: TRBV25-1; clone_size: -; j_call: TRBJ2-1; d_call: TRBD2; cdr3_aa: CASHDSARGVLGEQFF; cdr3_nt: TGTGCCAGCCACGATTCGGCGCGGGGGGTCCTCGGTGAGCAGTTCTTC
v_call: TRBV7-2; clone_size: -; j_call: TRBJ2-7; d_call: -; cdr3_aa: CASSGTTLGLYEQYF; cdr3_nt: TGTGCCAGCAGCGGAACCACATTGGGACTCTACGAGCAGTACTTC
v_call: TRBV28; clone_size: -; j_call: TRBJ2-1; d_call: TRBD1; cdr3_aa: CASSLFGTGNNEQFF; cdr3_nt: TGTGCCAGCAGTTTATTCGGGACAGGGAACAATGAGCAGTTCTTC
v_call: TRBV4-3; clone_size: -; j_call: TRBJ1-3; d_call: -; cdr3_aa: CASSRETPATSGNTIYF; cdr3_nt: TGCGCCAGCAGCCGAGAGACCCCCGCAACGTCTGGAAACACCATATATTTT
v_call: TRBV7-9; clone_size: -; j_call: TRBJ1-2; d_call: TRBD1; cdr3_aa: CASSLAGQGASGYTF; cdr3_nt: TGTGCCAGCAGCTTAGCTGGACAGGGGGCTTCTGGCTACACCTTC
v_call: TRBV7-9; clone_size: -; j_call: TRBJ1-1; d_call: -; cdr3_aa: CASSLVPAANTEAFF; cdr3_nt: TGTGCCAGCAGCTTAGTCCCGGCAGCGAACACTGAAGCTTTCTTT
v_call: TRBV4-2; clone_size: once; j_call: TRBJ2-7; d_call: -; cdr3_aa: CASSQVWDGSYEQYF; cdr3_nt: TGTGCCAGCAGCCAAGTTTGGGACGGATCCTACGAGCAGTACTTC
v_call: TRBV7-9; clone_size: -; j_call: TRBJ2-7; d_call: TRBD1; cdr3_aa: CASRETGTYEQYF; cdr3_nt: TGTGCCAGCAGAGAGACAGGGACCTACGAGCAGTACTTC
v_call: TRBV28; clone_size: -; j_call: TRBJ2-3; d_call: -; cdr3_aa: CASSSARGPSTDTQYF; cdr3_nt: TGTGCCAGCAGTTCAGCGCGGGGGCCCAGCACAGATACGCAGTATTTT
v_call: TRBV14; clone_size: few; j_call: TRBJ1-1; d_call: TRBD1; cdr3_aa: CASSGQGADEAFF; cdr3_nt: TGTGCCAGCAGTGGACAGGGGGCGGATGAAGCTTTCTTT
v_call: TRBV4-3; clone_size: few; j_call: TRBJ2-7; d_call: -; cdr3_aa: CASSQGWQGNGDEQYF; cdr3_nt: TGCGCCAGCAGCCAAGGCTGGCAGGGTAACGGCGACGAGCAGTACTTC
v_call: TRBV27; clone_size: few; j_call: TRBJ2-7; d_call: -; cdr3_aa: CASSSRGLYEQYF; cdr3_nt: TGTGCCAGCAGTTCGAGGGGGTTGTACGAGCAGTACTTC
v_call: TRBV7-6; clone_size: -; j_call: TRBJ2-3; d_call: -; cdr3_aa: CASQAQTSTDTQYF; cdr3_nt: TGTGCCAGTCAGGCACAAACTAGCACAGATACGCAGTATTTT
v_call: TRBV7-2; clone_size: -; j_call: TRBJ1-1; d_call: -; cdr3_aa: CASRPPGVAEAFF; cdr3_nt: TGTGCCAGCAGACCTCCGGGGGTGGCTGAAGCTTTCTTT
v_call: TRBV9; clone_size: -; j_call: TRBJ2-4; d_call: -; cdr3_aa: CASSVDAGTGGNIQYF; cdr3_nt: TGTGCCAGCAGCGTAGATGCAGGGACGGGTGGAAACATTCAGTACTTC
v_call: TRBV10-3; clone_size: -; j_call: TRBJ2-3; d_call: TRBD2; cdr3_aa: CAISTSEMTDTQYF; cdr3_nt: TGTGCCATCAGCACTAGCGAGATGACAGATACGCAGTATTTT
v_call: TRBV29-1; clone_size: -; j_call: TRBJ2-7; d_call: -; cdr3_aa: CSVEFRGAGSYEQYF; cdr3_nt: TGCAGCGTTGAATTTCGGGGGGCGGGCTCCTACGAGCAGTACTTC
v_call: TRBV4-1; clone_size: -; j_call: TRBJ2-1; d_call: TRBD2; cdr3_aa: CASSGTSGSYNEQFF; cdr3_nt: TGCGCCAGCAGCGGGACTAGCGGTTCCTACAATGAGCAGTTCTTC
v_call: TRBV29-1; clone_size: -; j_call: TRBJ2-3; d_call: -; cdr3_aa: CSVEGVGVTDTQYF; cdr3_nt: TGCAGCGTTGAGGGAGTTGGGGTCACAGATACGCAGTATTTT
v_call: TRBV4-1; clone_size: -; j_call: TRBJ2-1; d_call: TRBD2; cdr3_aa: CASSPLAGGSDEQFF; cdr3_nt: TGCGCCAGCAGCCCCTTAGCGGGAGGGAGTGATGAGCAGTTCTTC
v_call: TRBV4-1; clone_size: -; j_call: TRBJ2-7; d_call: -; cdr3_aa: CASSPLYTNSYEQYF; cdr3_nt: TGCGCCAGCAGCCCCCTATACACGAACTCCTACGAGCAGTACTTC
v_call: TRBV27; clone_size: once; j_call: TRBJ2-7; d_call: -; cdr3_aa: CASSGFEGQGGEQYF; cdr3_nt: TGTGCCAGCAGTGGATTCGAGGGCCAAGGCGGCGAGCAGTACTTC
v_call: TRBV6-1; clone_size: -; j_call: TRBJ1-1; d_call: -; cdr3_aa: CASSENWRTEAFF; cdr3_nt: TGTGCCAGCAGTGAAAATTGGCGGACTGAAGCTTTCTTT
v_call: TRBV6-5; clone_size: -; j_call: TRBJ2-5; d_call: -; cdr3_aa: CASSPGFIGPETQYF; cdr3_nt: TGTGCCAGCAGTCCCGGGTTTATTGGCCCAGAGACCCAGTACTTC
v_call: TRBV6-5; clone_size: -; j_call: TRBJ2-1; d_call: TRBD2; cdr3_aa: CASSYSGGIVNEQFF; cdr3_nt: TGTGCCAGCAGTTACTCGGGAGGGATCGTAAATGAGCAGTTCTTC
v_call: TRBV6-5; clone_size: -; j_call: TRBJ2-7; d_call: TRBD2; cdr3_aa: CASSPGTRSEQYF; cdr3_nt: TGTGCCAGCAGTCCCGGGACTAGGTCTGAGCAGTACTTC
v_call: TRBV7-8; clone_size: few; j_call: TRBJ2-1; d_call: TRBD2; cdr3_aa: CASSSGASGVYNEQFF; cdr3_nt: TGTGCCAGCAGCTCGGGAGCCAGCGGGGTCTACAATGAGCAGTTCTTC
v_call: TRBV28; clone_size: -; j_call: TRBJ1-1; d_call: TRBD1; cdr3_aa: CASSPQGGRDTEAFF; cdr3_nt: TGTGCCAGCAGCCCCCAAGGGGGCCGAGACACTGAAGCTTTCTTT
v_call: TRBV2; clone_size: -; j_call: TRBJ2-7; d_call: -; cdr3_aa: CASSEAGRAAHEQYF; cdr3_nt: TGTGCCAGCAGTGAAGCTGGCCGGGCAGCCCACGAGCAGTACTTC